These T cell receptor beta chains were read from a single sample in a study of blood T cell repertoires in COVID-19. Only in-frame clones appear in the TCRdb table, and some are missing; sequencing was by immunoSEQ multiplex PCR. This table holds 150,000 to 200,000 clones, under 90% found once. Input material: peripheral blood. The receptor source for this set is a woman between 65 and 79 years old with COVID-19, enrolled during active disease. Each CDR3 is given with its conserved first and last residue. Fields, in order: V gene, J gene, CDR3 protein.

TRBV4-1	TRBJ1-5	CASSLNQPQHF
TRBV7-8	TRBJ1-1	CASSRLQGALNTEAFF
TRBV2	TRBJ1-4	CASSARQTTNEKLFF
TRBV24-1	TRBJ1-3	CATSDTRPGQGPGNTIYF
TRBV27	TRBJ1-3	CASRGGGASGNTIYF
TRBV10-1	TRBJ2-1	CASSESGTRGRNEQFF
TRBV18	TRBJ1-5	CASSPADNSNQPQHF
TRBV28	TRBJ1-5	CASSLRILPGSQHF
TRBV5-1	TRBJ2-1	CASSLLAGEANEQFF
TRBV7-9	TRBJ2-5	CASTASITPQGRETQYF
TRBV5-6	TRBJ2-3	CASSFQTGADTQYF
TRBV28	TRBJ1-1	CASSLTGVPEAFF
TRBV5-6	TRBJ1-5	CASSLSGAPNQPQHF
TRBV6-5	TRBJ2-7	CASSYGLGQDYEQYF
TRBV11-3	TRBJ2-2	CASSPLVTGELFF
TRBV6-5	TRBJ2-7	CASSYSKLAYEQYF
TRBV21-1	TRBJ1-1	CASSKGNDGDTEAFF
TRBV19	TRBJ1-5	CASSIGPGSPHF
TRBV6-5	TRBJ1-1	CASSALGTVNTEAFF
TRBV6-6	TRBJ2-1	CASSHGTGLAVDEQFF
TRBV14	TRBJ1-6	CASSPVTGTNSPLHF
TRBV28	TRBJ1-1	CASSLYREEAFF
TRBV3-1/TRBV3-2	TRBJ1-3	CASSLPRRTGPSGNTIYF
TRBV28	TRBJ1-4	CASSIQPLNEKLFF
TRBV4-1	TRBJ2-1	CASSPSGQQGAEQFF
TRBV14	TRBJ2-2	CASSHLGENTGELFF
TRBV7-8	TRBJ2-3	CATEGGARARDTQYF
TRBV19	TRBJ2-1	CASSSRTSGGYNEQFF
TRBV6-5	TRBJ1-5	CASSLRGSNQPQHF
TRBV5-4	TRBJ2-5	CASSFWGLAGETQYF
TRBV9	TRBJ2-7	CASSVDGRRGEQYF
TRBV19	TRBJ1-6	CASSMTGINSPLHF
TRBV28	TRBJ1-1	CASSFMGVGEAFF
TRBV5-1	TRBJ1-2	CASSSVTGLFGYTF
TRBV29-1	TRBJ2-2	CSVEGRRVGELFF
TRBV6-5	TRBJ2-6	CASRLQGSGANVLTF
TRBV28	TRBJ1-4	CASSLSSRATNEKLFF
TRBV28	TRBJ1-5	CASSLESSGTPNQPQHF
TRBV5-1	TRBJ2-5	CASSLLGARRETQYF
TRBV6-6	TRBJ1-1	CASSSRDRAFSEAFF
TRBV6-5	TRBJ2-7	CASSETPGAWEQYF
TRBV19	TRBJ1-5	CASGIGRTPNQPQHF
TRBV3-1/TRBV3-2	TRBJ2-3	CASSQDSGGRTQYF
TRBV2	TRBJ1-2	CASSGQGSNYGYTF